These T cell receptor beta chains were read from a single sample in a study of blood T cell repertoires in COVID-19. Method: immunoSEQ multiplex PCR; TCRdb's copy keeps in-frame clones and lacks some. The table lists approximately 83,000 clones, over 80% of them singletons. Sequencing was carried out using peripheral blood. All receptors derive from a man aged 45 to 65 with acute or convalescent COVID-19. Each CDR3 is given with its conserved first and last residue. D genes are given only for firm matches. Size tells how often a clone was seen (once, few, many) or the class of an expanded clone, and some rows leave it out.

V gene	D gene	J gene	clone size	CDR3 protein	CDR3 DNA
TRBV10-2	.	TRBJ2-1	.	CASSEPQGPEQFF	TGCGCCAGCAGTGAGCCACAGGGTCCTGAGCAGTTCTTC
TRBV3-1/TRBV3-2	.	TRBJ2-6	.	CASSHRDQGWGWTGANVLTF	TGTGCCAGCAGCCATCGGGACCAGGGGTGGGGTTGGACTGGGGCCAACGTCCTGACTTTC
TRBV5-1	.	TRBJ1-3	.	CASSLDGGLGSGNTIYF	TGCGCCAGCAGCTTGGATGGAGGACTTGGGTCTGGAAACACCATATATTTT
TRBV7-2	.	TRBJ2-7	.	CASSFDRQYEQYF	TGTGCCAGCAGCTTTGACAGACAATACGAGCAGTACTTC
TRBV7-6	TRBD1	TRBJ2-1	.	CASSLGRGPRWNEQFF	TGTGCCAGCAGCTTAGGCAGGGGGCCCCGGTGGAATGAGCAGTTCTTC
TRBV2	.	TRBJ1-4	.	CASSDRGANEKLFF	TGTGCCAGCAGTGACCGGGGTGCTAATGAAAAACTGTTTTTT
TRBV5-1	.	TRBJ1-1	once	CASSLSASSPVDTEAFF	TGCGCCAGCAGCTTGTCCGCCTCATCCCCGGTGGACACTGAAGCTTTCTTT
TRBV10-2	TRBD2	TRBJ2-5	.	CASTPGVGGGLLWTQYF	TGCGCCAGCACCCCGGGGGTGGGCGGGGGTCTCCTATGGACCCAGTACTTC
TRBV3-1/TRBV3-2	.	TRBJ1-5	once	CASSQGAAPNQPQHF	TGTGCCAGCAGCCAAGGGGCCGCGCCCAATCAGCCCCAGCATTTT
TRBV6-5	TRBD1	TRBJ1-2	.	CASSRQGSGDYGYTF	TGTGCCAGCAGCCGACAGGGGAGTGGGGACTATGGCTACACCTTC
TRBV19	.	TRBJ1-1	.	CASQGPTEAFF	TGTGCCAGTCAGGGCCCCACTGAAGCTTTCTTT
TRBV19	.	TRBJ2-3	few	CASSMQGMGTDTQYF	TGTGCCAGTAGTATGCAGGGTATGGGCACAGATACGCAGTATTTT
TRBV5-4	.	TRBJ2-7	few	CASSSGAYEQYF	TGTGCCAGCAGCTCGGGGGCCTACGAGCAGTACTTC
TRBV27	TRBD1	TRBJ2-7	.	CASSPVTGVEQYF	TGTGCCAGCAGTCCCGTGACAGGGGTCGAGCAGTACTTC
TRBV13	.	TRBJ1-1	.	CASSVWGRTEAFF	TGTGCCAGCAGCGTATGGGGGAGGACTGAAGCTTTCTTT
TRBV11-2	TRBD2	TRBJ2-1	.	CASSLGGGGVYNEQFF	TGTGCCAGCAGCTTAGGTGGCGGGGGGGTTTACAATGAGCAGTTCTTC
TRBV10-3	.	TRBJ1-3	.	CAISPSRGDSGNTIYF	TGTGCCATCAGCCCCTCCAGGGGAGACTCTGGAAACACCATATATTTT
TRBV2	TRBD1	TRBJ2-5	once	CASSARGYQETQYF	TGTGCCAGCAGTGCCAGGGGGTACCAAGAGACCCAGTACTTC
TRBV6-2/TRBV6-3	TRBD2	TRBJ2-7	once	CASSYSSGGTTYEQYF	TGTGCCAGCAGTTACTCGTCCGGGGGGACTACCTACGAGCAGTACTTC
TRBV30	.	TRBJ1-2	once	CAWSILGLSGYTF	TGTGCCTGGAGTATACTGGGGCTATCGGGCTACACCTTC
TRBV7-6	TRBD2	TRBJ2-5	.	CASSQRTSGTETQYF	TGTGCCAGCAGCCAAAGGACTAGCGGGACAGAGACCCAGTACTTC
TRBV7-2	.	TRBJ2-1	.	CASSLGSGLEQFF	TGTGCCAGCAGCTTAGGCTCCGGTCTGGAGCAGTTCTTC
TRBV5-1	.	TRBJ2-1	.	CASSQEVGEQFF	TGCGCCAGCAGCCAGGAGGTGGGTGAGCAGTTCTTC
TRBV11-2	TRBD1	TRBJ2-7	.	CASSPGQGGWYEQYF	TGTGCCAGCAGCCCAGGACAGGGGGGTTGGTACGAGCAGTACTTC
TRBV7-2	.	TRBJ1-5	.	CASSLAGASNQPQHF	TGTGCCAGCAGCTTAGCGGGGGCTAGCAATCAGCCCCAGCATTTT
TRBV9	.	TRBJ1-5	.	CASSVAPYRGGRSNQPQHF	TGTGCCAGCAGCGTAGCACCTTACCGGGGGGGAAGAAGCAATCAGCCCCAGCATTTT
TRBV10-3	.	TRBJ2-7	.	CAISESRDRVEQYF	TGTGCCATCAGTGAGTCTCGGGATAGGGTCGAGCAGTACTTC
TRBV7-2	.	TRBJ2-5	.	CASSLSRDQETQYF	TGTGCCAGCAGCTTATCTCGCGATCAAGAGACCCAGTACTTC
TRBV3-1/TRBV3-2	TRBD1	TRBJ2-5	once	CASSQAGQGPQTQYF	TGTGCCAGCAGCCAAGCGGGACAGGGTCCGCAGACCCAGTACTTC
TRBV7-2	.	TRBJ2-3	.	CASSLSGKDTQYF	TGTGCCAGCAGCTTATCCGGGAAGGATACGCAGTATTTT
TRBV5-6	.	TRBJ1-5	once	CASSAWTEAQPQHF	TGTGCCAGCAGCGCATGGACAGAGGCTCAGCCCCAGCATTTT
TRBV5-1	TRBD2	TRBJ2-3	.	CASSPGGSTDTQYF	TGCGCCAGCAGCCCGGGGGGAAGCACAGATACGCAGTATTTT
TRBV27	.	TRBJ1-1	.	CASSLSNLNTEAFF	TGTGCCAGCAGTTTATCCAATTTGAACACTGAAGCTTTCTTT
TRBV19	TRBD1	TRBJ2-3	.	CASKTGGTDTQYF	TGTGCCAGTAAAACAGGGGGCACAGATACGCAGTATTTT
TRBV7-3	.	TRBJ1-1	.	CASTEWAENTEAFF	TGTGCCAGCACCGAATGGGCCGAGAACACTGAAGCTTTCTTT
TRBV12-3/TRBV12-4	.	TRBJ2-6	.	CASMLEGANVLTF	TGTGCCAGCATGCTGGAGGGGGCCAACGTCCTGACTTTC
TRBV10-1	.	TRBJ1-3	.	CASAPRISGNTIYF	TGCGCCAGCGCTCCCAGGATCTCTGGAAACACCATATATTTT
TRBV4-3	TRBD1	TRBJ1-1	.	CASSRQGADPLTEAFF	TGCGCCAGCAGCCGGCAGGGGGCCGATCCCCTCACTGAAGCTTTCTTT
TRBV7-2	.	TRBJ2-1	once	CASSLAWGGQNEQFF	TGTGCCAGCAGCTTAGCGTGGGGGGGCCAAAATGAGCAGTTCTTC
TRBV28	TRBD1	TRBJ2-7	.	CASSQGQGPYEQYF	TGTGCCAGCAGCCAGGGACAGGGTCCCTACGAGCAGTACTTC
TRBV20-1	.	TRBJ1-1	.	CSASSWRTEAFF	TGCAGTGCTAGTTCTTGGCGGACTGAAGCTTTCTTT
TRBV23-1	.	TRBJ2-6	once	CASSLKGLDTRWSGANVLTF	TGCGCCAGCAGTCTCAAGGGGTTGGACACCCGGTGGAGTGGGGCCAACGTCCTGACTTTC
TRBV5-4	.	TRBJ2-5	.	CASSLLPGLVETQYF	TGTGCCAGCAGCTTGTTACCAGGGCTGGTAGAGACCCAGTACTTC
TRBV28	.	TRBJ2-5	.	CASSRYQPGQQETQYF	TGTGCCAGCAGTCGATATCAACCCGGACAGCAAGAGACCCAGTACTTC
TRBV7-2	TRBD1	TRBJ2-7	.	CASSSPLPGQGREQYF	TGTGCCAGCAGCTCGCCCCTCCCGGGACAGGGACGCGAGCAGTACTTC
TRBV7-2	TRBD2	TRBJ2-7	few	CASLRTSGGYEQYF	TGTGCCAGTTTGCGGACTAGCGGGGGCTACGAGCAGTACTTC
TRBV18	.	TRBJ1-5	.	CASSPPTAPGGPQHF	TGTGCCAGCTCACCACCAACAGCGCCGGGAGGGCCCCAGCATTTT
TRBV30	.	TRBJ1-2	once	CAWTTGSYGYTF	TGTGCCTGGACCACAGGGAGCTATGGCTACACCTTC
TRBV3-1/TRBV3-2	.	TRBJ2-5	.	CASSQVPWREETQYF	TGTGCCAGCAGCCAAGTCCCTTGGAGGGAAGAGACCCAGTACTTC
TRBV6-5	.	TRBJ1-3	.	CASRAAGTGNTIYF	TGTGCCAGCAGGGCTGCGGGGACCGGAAACACCATATATTTT